The 32 T cell receptor beta chains below come from one sample, sequenced in a study of beta chain features in type 1 diabetes (dated by TCRdb to 2016 to 2019). No cognate antigen is known for these TCRs. The full study reports these points: Type 1 diabetes patients showed a moderate but significant shortening of TCRB CDR3 length in all four CD4+ subsets.

The library was generated by the immunoSEQ multiplex PCR assay. All of the isolated RNA was reverse transcribed with the High Capacity cDNA Reverse Transcription Kit, so expressed TCRB transcripts were sequenced. TCRdb holds this immuneACCESS table with in-frame rearrangements only. Some clones are missing; in checked studies, unresolved V genes explain under half, and the rest has no known cause. The sample records nearly 700,000 clones, around an eighth of which are singletons. Of the sample, about 0.02% is held by the ten largest clones. Specimen: naive CD4+ T cells from blood. The cell subset or site label for this specimen denotes: true naive CD4+ T cells. Every receptor here comes from a man aged 18 to 29 with type 1 diabetes.

This rearrangement joins TRBV10-3 to TRBJ1-2, with 8 bases identical to TRBD1. The CDR3 is made up of 12 amino acids. Germline V gene data show CDR1 as ENHRY and CDR2 as SYGVKD. Trimming removed 8 bases from V and 8 bases from J; junction bases left unmatched: 7. As DNA, the CDR3 is TGTGCCATCGGGGGACAGGAATTCGGCTACACCTTC. It is translated as CAIGGQEFGYTF.

The chain uses TRBV5-1 and TRBJ1-1, with D unclear. Germline assignment: CDR1 SGHRS and CDR2 YFSETQ. This CDR3 region has 13 residues. Trimming cost V 2 bases and J 5 bases, with 10 bases left between them. The CDR3 here is CASSFTLGTEAFF. CDR3 in DNA: TGCGCCAGCAGCTTCACATTGGGGACTGAAGCTTTCTTT.

The rearrangement links TRBV7-2 to TRBJ2-3, with TRBD2 matching over 11 bases. The germline gives CDR1 SGHTA, CDR2 FQGNSA. The CDR3 covers 15 residues. V was clipped by 6 bases and J by 3 bases; unmatched bases: 5. In DNA, the CDR3 is TGTGCCAGCAGTTTACTAGCGGGGGAGACAGATACGCAGTATTTT. Its translation: CASSLLAGETDTQYF.

The chain couples TRBV29-1 to TRBJ1-1; D gene uncertain. V lost 8 bases, J lost 1 base, and 14 bases lay in between. Germline CDR1 and CDR2: SQVTM and ANQGSEA. The CDR3 is 13 residues long. The CDR3: CSSIKGANTEAFF. The CDR3 region has the DNA TGCAGCTCCATAAAAGGCGCGAACACTGAAGCTTTCTTT.

The chain couples TRBV25-1 to TRBJ1-1; D possibly corresponds to TRBD1 (5 bases). The CDR3 runs 18 residues. Germline CDR1 MGHDK, CDR2 SYGVNS. Trimming removed 7 bases from V and 4 bases from J, with 28 bases in between. In DNA form, the CDR3 reads TGTGCCAGCAACCTGTCGAACAGGCTTGATGCCGCGGGCACTGAAGCTTTCTTT. Translation gives CASNLSNRLDAAGTEAFF.

V gene TRBV7-9 combines with J gene TRBJ1-5; TRBD1 agrees at 10 bases. CDR3 size: 15 residues. The junction had 4 bases not matched to a gene; V was cut back by 3 bases and J by 5 bases. Germline V gene data show CDR1 as SEHNR and CDR2 as FQNEAQ (reference sequence). The CDR3 is CASSFGTGVDQPQHF. The CDR3 DNA reads TGTGCCAGCAGCTTCGGGACAGGGGTTGATCAGCCCCAGCATTTT.

The V and J genes are TRBV5-4 and TRBJ1-3; a weak D match, TRBD1 (5 bases). There are 14 residues in the CDR3. The germline V and J ends were trimmed by 1 base and 2 bases, with 7 bases remaining between them. The germline V gene encodes CDR1 SGHNT and CDR2 YYREEE (reference sequence). The CDR3 here is CASSLQGTGNTIYF. The DNA of the CDR3 is TGTGCCAGCAGCTTGCAGGGCACTGGAAACACCATATATTTT.

The table lists this clone with a few counts. The chain recombines TRBV11-2 with TRBJ1-2; D might be TRBD1 (5 bases). CDR1 is SGHAT, CDR2 FQNNGV, per germline. Between the trimmed V and J ends, which lost 5 bases and 4 bases, there was a span of 14 bases. The length of the CDR3 is 14 residues. DNA of the CDR3: TGTGCCAGCAGCCCGTGGGGAAGGGGCTATGGCTACACCTTC. It translates to CASSPWGRGYGYTF.

The chain is built from TRBV6-5 and TRBJ1-5; D call uncertain. The CDR3 is 16 residues long. V was pared by 0 bases and J by 0 bases, with 9 bases between. Germline CDR1 and CDR2: MNHEY and SVGAGI. CDR3 sequence: CASSYSSGNSNQPQHF. DNA for the CDR3: TGTGCCAGCAGTTACTCGAGTGGGAATAGCAATCAGCCCCAGCATTTT.

A few counts support this clone. The identical CDR3 is also encoded by other nucleotide sequences in the sample. This sequence joins TRBV28 and TRBJ2-1; tentatively, D is TRBD2 (6 bases). Trimming stripped 3 bases from V and 0 bases from J, with 9 bases between. There are 15 residues in the CDR3. Per germline, CDR1 MDHEN and CDR2 SYDVKM. This CDR3 reads CASSLSGGSYNEQFF. The CDR3 nucleotides are TGTGCCAGCAGTTTGTCCGGGGGCTCCTACAATGAGCAGTTCTTC.

The rearrangement uses TRBV9 and TRBJ1-4; D gene ambiguous. The CDR3 length is 14 residues. The germline gives CDR1 SGDLS, CDR2 YYNGEE. Trimming removed 3 bases at V and 0 bases at J, with 6 bases between. CDR3 loop: CASSESATNEKLFF. The CDR3 region has the DNA TGTGCCAGCAGCGAGAGTGCAACTAATGAAAAACTGTTTTTT.

This clone has just a few counts. The V call is TRBV28, the J call TRBJ2-1; 8 bases line up with TRBD1. This CDR3 comprises 14 residues. Germline-derived CDR1 and CDR2 are MDHEN and SYDVKM. V lost 7 bases to trimming and J lost 7 bases; unmatched junction nucleotides: 9. The CDR3 loop reads CASNLGQAVNEQFF. The CDR3 DNA sequence: TGTGCCAGCAATCTGGGACAGGCGGTGAATGAGCAGTTCTTC. The full variable domain, with the rest looked up from reference TRBV28 and TRBJ2-1, is DVKVTQSSRYLVKRTGEKVFLECVQDMDHENMFWYRQDPGLGLRLIYFSYDVKMKEKGDIPEGYSVSREKKERFSLILESASTNQTSMYLCASNLGQAVNEQFFGPGTRLTVL.

The chain joins TRBV9 to TRBJ1-3; D is possibly TRBD1 (5 bases). The CDR3 length is 14 residues. Germline values: CDR1 SGDLS, CDR2 YYNGEE. Trimming removed 3 bases from V and 4 bases from J, with 11 bases in between. The chain's CDR3 is CASSGGREGNTIYF. CDR3 nucleotide sequence: TGTGCCAGCAGCGGTGGCAGGGAAGGAAACACCATATATTTT.

This clone was recorded a few times. This chain connects TRBV19 to TRBJ2-5; perhaps TRBD2 as D (6 bases). The CDR3 runs to 16 residues. In germline, CDR1 is LNHDA, CDR2 SQIVND (reference sequence). V dropped 5 bases and J dropped 2 bases, with 18 bases sitting between them. The CDR3 protein is CASSPPGLQSQETQYF. As DNA, the CDR3 is TGTGCCAGTAGTCCCCCGGGACTCCAGTCACAAGAGACCCAGTACTTC.

This clone has only a few counts. Other DNA sequences in this sample translate to the same CDR3. The CDR3 region is CASSEGYEQYF. CDR3 DNA: TGTGCCAGCAGTGAGGGCTACGAGCAGTACTTC. This chain uses TRBV2 with TRBJ2-7; D gene ambiguous. Per germline, CDR1 SNHLY and CDR2 FYNNEI. Trimming removed 3 bases from V and 3 bases from J, with 3 bases in between. This CDR3 comprises 11 residues.

The chain recombines TRBV7-2 with TRBJ2-7, with 9 bases that match TRBD2. Germline V gene sequence: CDR1 SGHTA, CDR2 FQGNSA. After removal of 6 bases from V and 0 bases from J, the junction contained 6 bases not matched to a gene. This CDR3 spans 15 amino acids. The CDR3 nucleotides read TGTGCCAGCAGTTATAGCGGGGGCTCCTCCTACGAGCAGTACTTC. It specifies CASSYSGGSSYEQYF.

This clone was seen more than once but under ten times. The chain is built from TRBV5-1 and TRBJ1-1; D gene ambiguous. The V end was cut by 4 bases, the J end by 4 bases, with 11 bases between. Germline V gives CDR1 SGHRS, CDR2 YFSETQ. This CDR3 spans 13 amino acids. CDR3 sequence: CASSPPTFTEAFF. The CDR3 DNA reads as TGCGCCAGCAGCCCCCCGACCTTCACTGAAGCTTTCTTT.

A few counts support this clone. The chain recombines TRBV29-1 with TRBJ2-3; TRBD1 matches at 7 bases. J was trimmed by 4 bases and V by 8 bases; bases with no gene match: 12. The CDR3 loop spans 14 amino acids. The germline gives CDR1 SQVTM, CDR2 ANQGSEA. The CDR3 spells CSSEEDRSPDTQYF. The CDR3 region has the DNA TGCAGCTCGGAGGAGGACAGGTCCCCAGATACGCAGTATTTT.

J is TRBJ1-2 and V is TRBV5-6; D is possibly TRBD1 (5 bases). V was cut by 3 bases and J by 2 bases, with 14 bases left in between. Germline-derived CDR1 and CDR2 are SGHDT and YYEEEE. There are 15 residues in the CDR3. The CDR3 region has the DNA TGTGCCAGCAGCTCCTATTCGGACAACAACTATGGCTACACCTTC. Translating gives CASSSYSDNNYGYTF. Filled out from reference TRBV5-6 and TRBJ1-2, the complete variable domain reads DAGVTQSPTHLIKTRGQQVTLRCSPKSGHDTVSWYQQALGQGPQFIFQYYEEEERQRGNFPDRFSGHQFPNYSSELNVNALLLGDSALYLCASSSYSDNNYGYTFGSGTRLTVV.

The chain links TRBV9 to TRBJ2-7, with D perhaps being TRBD1 or TRBD2 (5 bases each). The CDR3 loop spans 15 amino acids. V gave up 0 bases and J gave up 3 bases, with 13 bases separating them. Germline lookup yields CDR1 SGDLS and CDR2 YYNGEE. The DNA of the CDR3 is TGTGCCAGCAGCGTAGGAGGGGAAAGTCTCTACGAGCAGTACTTC. Its protein product is CASSVGGESLYEQYF.

This clone occurred a few times. The genes are TRBV14 and TRBJ1-3; no definite D call. The CDR3 loop spans 12 amino acids. V was trimmed by 1 base and J by 4 bases, leaving 2 bases between them. Germline-derived CDR1 and CDR2 are SGHDN and FVKESK. Here the CDR3 reads CASSQVGNTIYF. CDR3 coding DNA: TGTGCCAGCAGCCAAGTCGGAAACACCATATATTTT.

The chain has TRBV14 and TRBJ2-3; D is undetermined. V shed 1 base and J shed 5 bases, with 16 bases lying between them. The CDR3 runs to 16 residues. CDR1 is SGHDN and CDR2 is FVKESK in the germline V gene. The chain's CDR3 is CASSQGSTTIGDTQYF. Written as DNA, the CDR3 is TGTGCCAGCAGCCAAGGTTCGACAACCATTGGAGATACGCAGTATTTT.

This chain uses TRBV25-1 with TRBJ1-1; D is uncertain. Germline CDR1 is MGHDK and CDR2 is SYGVNS. V lost 2 bases and J lost 4, with 11 bases in between. The CDR3 loop spans 14 amino acids. CDR3 sequence reads: CASSEVGGGTEAFF. CDR3 DNA sequence: TGTGCCAGCAGTGAAGTGGGTGGAGGCACTGAAGCTTTCTTT.

This clone came up a few times. This sequence joins TRBV5-6 and TRBJ2-7; a weak D match, TRBD1 (5 bases). V lost 1 base to trimming and J lost 3 bases, with 8 bases between them. The CDR3 is made up of 13 amino acids. CDR1 is SGHDT, CDR2 YYEEEE, per germline. This CDR3 reads CASSLPQDYEQYF. CDR3 nucleotide sequence: TGTGCCAGCAGCTTGCCACAGGACTACGAGCAGTACTTC.

The sample holds a few counts of this clone. The rearrangement joins TRBV18 to TRBJ1-5; 7 nucleotides match TRBD1. This CDR3 spans 14 amino acids. Germline trimming cut 6 bases from V and 1 base from J; bases unmatched to any gene: 3. Germline V gene lookup returns CDR1 KGHSH and CDR2 LQKENI. The CDR3 DNA is TGTGCCAGCTCGGGGACAGTGAGCAATCAGCCCCAGCATTTT. It encodes CASSGTVSNQPQHF.

V and J are TRBV15 and TRBJ1-5; D not certain. There are 14 residues in the CDR3. V was cut by 0 bases and J by 2 bases, with 5 bases left in between. Germline CDR1 is LNHNV and CDR2 is YYDKDF (reference sequence). CDR3 protein: CATSRDGGNQPQHF. The CDR3 DNA reads as TGTGCCACCAGCAGAGATGGGGGCAATCAGCCCCAGCATTTT.

In its sample, this clone was seen a few times. The genes are TRBV9 and TRBJ2-3, with 9 nucleotides matching TRBD2. Germline values: CDR1 SGDLS, CDR2 YYNGEE. V trimming: 0 bases; J trimming: 4 bases; junction bases outside the gene matches: 6. This CDR3 comprises 16 residues. Here the CDR3 DNA reads TGTGCCAGCAGCGTAGCTAGAGCGGGGGGTCCAGATACGCAGTATTTT. This translates into CASSVARAGGPDTQYF.

This clone was seen more than once but under ten times. The genes are TRBV18 and TRBJ1-6; 8 bases line up with TRBD1. The CDR3 loop spans 14 amino acids. Germline V gene sequence: CDR1 KGHSH, CDR2 LQKENI. V shed 5 bases and J 5 bases; nucleotides not matched to a gene: 2. For the CDR3, the DNA is TGTGCCAGCTCAACACAGGGGGATAATTCACCCCTCCACTTT. Protein sequence: CASSTQGDNSPLHF. The full variable domain, with the rest looked up from reference TRBV18 and TRBJ1-6, is NAGVMQNPRHLVRRRGQEARLRCSPMKGHSHVYWYRQLPEEGLKFMVYLQKENIIDESGMPKERFSAEFPKEGPSILRIQQVVRGDSAAYFCASSTQGDNSPLHFGNGTRLTVT.

The chain couples TRBV5-6 to TRBJ2-5; TRBD1 aligns across 7 bases. The CDR3 sequence is 16 residues long. Germline V CDR1 and CDR2: SGHDT, YYEEEE. Trimming at V came to 4 bases and at J to 3 bases, leaving 12 bases not matched to a gene. The CDR3 sequence: CASSPDPTGREETQYF. CDR3 DNA: TGTGCCAGCAGCCCGGACCCGACAGGGCGTGAAGAGACCCAGTACTTC. Variable domain in full (rest from reference TRBV5-6 and TRBJ2-5): DAGVTQSPTHLIKTRGQQVTLRCSPKSGHDTVSWYQQALGQGPQFIFQYYEEEERQRGNFPDRFSGHQFPNYSSELNVNALLLGDSALYLCASSPDPTGREETQYFGPGTRLLVL.

The DNA of the CDR3 is TGTGCCTGGAGTCACGCAGGGGGTCCCACGTACTTC. This sequence encodes CAWSHAGGPTYF. This sequence joins TRBV30 and TRBJ2-4; the match to TRBD1 covers 7 bases. CDR1 and CDR2 from the germline V gene are GTSNPN and SVGIG (reference sequence). The trim removed 2 bases at V and 15 bases at J, leaving 10 bases unmatched. CDR3 length: 12 amino acids.

The CDR3 bases are TGTGCCTGGAGCGATATGCAAATCTATGGCTACACCTTC. This gives the protein CAWSDMQIYGYTF. V is TRBV30 and J is TRBJ1-2; D is ambiguous. CDR1 GTSNPN and CDR2 SVGIG come from the germline V gene (reference sequence). The CDR3 covers 13 residues. Trimming took off 3 bases at V and 4 bases at J, with 12 bases between the two ends. Together with reference TRBV30 and TRBJ1-2, the CDR3 gives the full variable domain: SQTIHQWPATLVQPVGSPLSLECTVEGTSNPNLYWYRQAAGRGLQLLFYSVGIGQISSEVPQNLSASRPQDRQFILSSKKLLLSDSGFYLCAWSDMQIYGYTFGSGTRLTVV.

The rearrangement joins TRBV30 to TRBJ2-1; D is perhaps TRBD2 (6 bases). CDR3 length: 17 amino acids. V was cut by 2 bases and J by 0 bases, with 17 bases left in between. From germline, CDR1 is GTSNPN and CDR2 SVGIG (reference sequence). The CDR3 bases are TGTGCCTGGAGTTTCTACTCGCGGGGAGGCTCCTACAATGAGCAGTTCTTC. Its protein product is CAWSFYSRGGSYNEQFF.